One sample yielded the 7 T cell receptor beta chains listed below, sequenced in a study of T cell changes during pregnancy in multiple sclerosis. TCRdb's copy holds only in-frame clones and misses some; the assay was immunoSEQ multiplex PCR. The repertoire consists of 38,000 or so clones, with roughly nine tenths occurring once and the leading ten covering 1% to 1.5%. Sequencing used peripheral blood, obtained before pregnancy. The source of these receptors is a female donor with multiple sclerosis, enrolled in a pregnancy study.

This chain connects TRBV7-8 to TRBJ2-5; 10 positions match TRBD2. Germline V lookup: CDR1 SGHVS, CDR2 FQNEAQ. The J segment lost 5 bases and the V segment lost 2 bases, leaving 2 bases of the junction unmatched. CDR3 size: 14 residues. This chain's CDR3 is CASSLLAGDETQYF. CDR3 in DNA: TGTGCCAGCAGCTTACTAGCGGGAGATGAGACCCAGTACTTC.

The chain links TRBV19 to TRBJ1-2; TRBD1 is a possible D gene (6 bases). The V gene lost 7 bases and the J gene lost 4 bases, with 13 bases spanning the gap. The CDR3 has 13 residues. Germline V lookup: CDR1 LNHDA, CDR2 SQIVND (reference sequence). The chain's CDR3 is CASTSDRFYGYTF. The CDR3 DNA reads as TGTGCCAGTACATCAGACAGGTTCTATGGCTACACCTTC.

The CDR3 region is CASSGDRGRGETQYF. The CDR3 region has the DNA TGTGCCAGCAGCGGGGACAGGGGGCGAGGAGAGACCCAGTACTTC. The chain links TRBV6-1 to TRBJ2-5, with 12 bases identical to TRBD1. CDR3 length: 15 amino acids. The germline gives CDR1 MNHNS, CDR2 SASEGT. V gave up 6 bases and J gave up 4 bases; unmatched junction bases: 6.

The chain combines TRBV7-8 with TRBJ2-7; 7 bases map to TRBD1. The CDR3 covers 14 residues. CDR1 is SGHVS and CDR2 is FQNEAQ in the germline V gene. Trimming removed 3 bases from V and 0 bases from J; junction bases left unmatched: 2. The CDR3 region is CASSFGTASYEQYF. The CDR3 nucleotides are TGTGCCAGCAGCTTCGGGACAGCCTCCTACGAGCAGTACTTC.

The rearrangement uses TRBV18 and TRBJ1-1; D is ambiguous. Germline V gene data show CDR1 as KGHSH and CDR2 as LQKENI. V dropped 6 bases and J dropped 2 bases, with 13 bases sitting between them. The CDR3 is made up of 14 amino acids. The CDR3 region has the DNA TGTGCCAGCTCTCCCGATCAGATAAACACTGAAGCTTTCTTT. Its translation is CASSPDQINTEAFF.

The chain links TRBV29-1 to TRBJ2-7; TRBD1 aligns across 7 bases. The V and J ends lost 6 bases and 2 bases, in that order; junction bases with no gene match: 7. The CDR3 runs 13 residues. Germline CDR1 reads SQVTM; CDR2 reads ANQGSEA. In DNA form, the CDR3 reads TGCAGCGTAACCCGGGACAGCGCCTACGAGCAGTACTTC. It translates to CSVTRDSAYEQYF.

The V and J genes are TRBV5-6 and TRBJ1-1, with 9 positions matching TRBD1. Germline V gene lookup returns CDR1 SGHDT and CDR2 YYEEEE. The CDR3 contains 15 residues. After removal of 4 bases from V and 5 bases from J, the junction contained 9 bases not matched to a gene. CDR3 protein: CASSETGGPLTEAFF. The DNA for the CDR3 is TGTGCCAGCAGCGAGACAGGGGGGCCCCTGACTGAAGCTTTCTTT.